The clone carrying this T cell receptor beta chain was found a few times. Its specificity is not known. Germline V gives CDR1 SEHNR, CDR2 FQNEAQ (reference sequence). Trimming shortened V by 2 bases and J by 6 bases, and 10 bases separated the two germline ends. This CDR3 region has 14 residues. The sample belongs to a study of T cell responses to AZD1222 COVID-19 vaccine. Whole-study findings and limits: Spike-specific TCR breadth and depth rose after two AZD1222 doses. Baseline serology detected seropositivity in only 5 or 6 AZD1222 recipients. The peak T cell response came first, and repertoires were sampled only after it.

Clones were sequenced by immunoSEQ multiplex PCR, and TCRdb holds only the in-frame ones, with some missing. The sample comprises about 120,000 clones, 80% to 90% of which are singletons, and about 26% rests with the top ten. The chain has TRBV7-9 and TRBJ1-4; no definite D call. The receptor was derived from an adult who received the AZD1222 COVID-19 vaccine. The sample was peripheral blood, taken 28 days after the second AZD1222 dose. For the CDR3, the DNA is TGTGCCAGCAGCTTAACGGGCGGGTATGAAAAACTGTTTTTT. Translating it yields CASSLTGGYEKLFF.